This TCR beta chain is drawn from a study of blood T cell repertoires in COVID-19. Study as a whole: Sample material is recorded as cDNA or gDNA derived from T cells, B-cell-depleted T cells, or PBMCs.

The assay was immunoSEQ multiplex PCR, and TCRdb's table has in-frame clones only and misses some. Of hundreds of thousands of clones in the sample, 86% were seen once. The CDR3 covers 12 residues. Germline CDR1 and CDR2: SNHLY and FYNNEI. V lost 6 bases and J 8 bases, leaving 13 bases between the germline ends. The source material was peripheral blood. This sequence joins TRBV2 and TRBJ1-2, with D uncertain. The origin of this receptor is a woman in her twenties or thirties with active or convalescent COVID-19. In DNA, the CDR3 is TGTGCCAGCAGAGGGCAGGAGGAGGGCTACACCTTC. Amino acid sequence: CASRGQEEGYTF.